A selection of T cell receptor beta chains follows, all from one sample in a study of cytomegalovirus exposure and HLA in healthy donors. Only in-frame clones appear in the TCRdb table, and some are missing; sequencing was by immunoSEQ multiplex PCR. The data show approximately 100,000 clones, about 76% seen once. Sequenced sample: PBMCs. These receptors were collected from a woman between 40 and 50 years old in good health and CMV-seronegative. Both conserved end residues are part of each CDR3. Each record gives: clone size, D gene, J gene, V gene, CDR3 length, CDR3 DNA, CDR3 protein. A D gene is named only where the DNA matches it firmly. Some rows mark clone size as missing; the rest say once, few, many or name a class of expanded clone.

. | . | TRBJ1-1 | TRBV29-1 | 13 | TGCAGCGTTGAAGTGGGGGAGGGCACTGAAGCTTTCTTT | CSVEVGEGTEAFF
few | TRBD2 | TRBJ2-5 | TRBV13 | 17 | TGTGCCAGCAGCCGAGTAGGGGGGTCTAGCGGGTTGGGGGAGCAGTACTTC | CASSRVGGSSGLGEQYF
. | TRBD2 | TRBJ2-5 | TRBV5-1 | 16 | TGCGCCAGCAGCTTGGACGGGGGGGCCTTATGGGAGACCCAGTACTTC | CASSLDGGALWETQYF
. | . | TRBJ2-3 | TRBV6-4 | 13 | TGTGCCAGCAGCGATCAGGGAACAGATACGCAGTATTTT | CASSDQGTDTQYF
. | . | TRBJ2-5 | TRBV15 | 14 | TGTGCCACCAGCTCTCCGGGGAGCCAAGAGACCCAGTACTTC | CATSSPGSQETQYF
. | . | TRBJ2-7 | TRBV6-1 | 14 | TGTGCCAGCAGTGGAGAAGAGGGGGACTACGAGCAGTACTTC | CASSGEEGDYEQYF
. | TRBD1 | TRBJ2-5 | TRBV2 | 14 | TGTGCCAGCAGCCCGGGACAGATAAAAGAGACCCAGTACTTC | CASSPGQIKETQYF
few | TRBD2 | TRBJ2-7 | TRBV6-5 | 14 | TGTGCCAGCAGTAAAAGCGGGAGCCCCTACGAGCAGTACTTC | CASSKSGSPYEQYF
. | . | TRBJ1-3 | TRBV29-1 | 12 | TGCAGCGTTGAAGCCACGGGTGGCACCATATATTTT | CSVEATGGTIYF
. | . | TRBJ2-7 | TRBV4-3 | 16 | TGCGCCAGCAGCCAAGATGGCGGGGCGAGCTCCTACGAGCAGTACTTC | CASSQDGGASSYEQYF
. | . | TRBJ2-1 | TRBV28 | 12 | TGTGCCAGCAGTCCCAAGCACCCATCTTCGTTCTTC | CASSPKHPSSFF
. | . | TRBJ2-7 | TRBV7-9 | 14 | TGTGCCAGCAGCCCCAGGGAAAAGACCTACGAGCAGTACTTC | CASSPREKTYEQYF
. | . | TRBJ2-5 | TRBV20-1 | 11 | TGCAGTGCTGCGCGCAAAGAGACCCAGTACTTC | CSAARKETQYF
. | TRBD2 | TRBJ2-2 | TRBV11-3 | 15 | TGTGCCAGCAGCGTAGGGACTAGCGGGACCGGGGAGCTGTTTTTT | CASSVGTSGTGELFF
. | TRBD1 | TRBJ1-1 | TRBV5-6 | 15 | TGTGCCAGCAGCTTTTGGACAGGGAGGACCACTGAAGCTTTCTTT | CASSFWTGRTTEAFF
. | . | TRBJ1-6 | TRBV2 | 15 | TGTGCCAGCAGTGATCGTAGACAGGCCAATTCACCCCTCCACTTT | CASSDRRQANSPLHF
. | TRBD1 | TRBJ2-1 | TRBV11-2 | 15 | TGTGCCAGCAGCTTAGATGGACAGGATTACAATGAGCAGTTCTTC | CASSLDGQDYNEQFF
. | . | TRBJ1-1 | TRBV11-2 | 15 | TGTGCCAGCAGCTTAGGCAGGGATTGGAACACTGAAGCTTTCTTT | CASSLGRDWNTEAFF
. | . | TRBJ1-6 | TRBV27 | 12 | TGTGCCAGCAGGTCGGGGAATTCACCCCTCCACTTT | CASRSGNSPLHF
. | . | TRBJ2-5 | TRBV7-9 | 14 | TGTGCCAGCAGTTCGAGCGCCCAGGGTGAGACCCAGTACTTC | CASSSSAQGETQYF
once | . | TRBJ1-6 | TRBV5-6 | 14 | TGTGCCAGCAGCTCCTTAGGACCGGGGTATCCCCTCCACTTT | CASSSLGPGYPLHF
. | TRBD1 | TRBJ1-4 | TRBV6-5 | 14 | TGTGCCAGCAGTTTCACAGGGGGTTATGAAAAACTGTTTTTT | CASSFTGGYEKLFF
. | . | TRBJ2-7 | TRBV27 | 15 | TGTGCCAGCAGTCCATGGCGGGCCAGCTCCTACGAGCAGTACTTC | CASSPWRASSYEQYF
. | . | TRBJ2-3 | TRBV12-2 | 15 | TGTGCAAGTCGCTTGGTCGGGGGGAGCACAGATACGCAGTATTTT | CASRLVGGSTDTQYF
. | TRBD2 | TRBJ2-3 | TRBV6-1 | 14 | TGTGCCAGCATTGACGGGGGGAGGATAGATACGCAGTATTTT | CASIDGGRIDTQYF
few | TRBD1 | TRBJ2-3 | TRBV7-3 | 18 | TGTGCCAGCAGCCCCGGGACAGGGAGGTTCGGTCGTTCAGATACGCAGTATTTT | CASSPGTGRFGRSDTQYF
. | TRBD1 | TRBJ1-4 | TRBV7-9 | 14 | TGTGCCAGCAGAGAGACAGGGGGCGGTGAAAAACTGTTTTTT | CASRETGGGEKLFF
. | TRBD1 | TRBJ1-5 | TRBV5-6 | 15 | TGTGCCAGCAGCAAGCAGGGGGCCGGCAGTCAGCCCCAGCATTTT | CASSKQGAGSQPQHF
once | . | TRBJ2-2 | TRBV27 | 16 | TGTGCCAGCAGTACCCAACTAGGTGCGGAGACCGGGGAGCTGTTTTTT | CASSTQLGAETGELFF
. | . | TRBJ1-6 | TRBV6-7 | 17 | TGTGCCAGCAGTTACCGAGCCCGGGGAGAACTTAATTCACCCCTCCACTTT | CASSYRARGELNSPLHF
. | TRBD1 | TRBJ1-1 | TRBV19 | 15 | TGTGCCAGTAGTATAACGACAGGGGTGAACACTGAAGCTTTCTTT | CASSITTGVNTEAFF
. | . | TRBJ2-3 | TRBV29-1 | 10 | TGCAGCGTGAACTTGTATCCGCAGTATTTT | CSVNLYPQYF
. | TRBD1 | TRBJ1-6 | TRBV19 | 13 | TGTGCCAGTAAGACAGGGGGCGTATCACCCCTCCACTTT | CASKTGGVSPLHF
few | . | TRBJ1-2 | TRBV25-1 | 14 | TGTGCCAGCCGCGGAGGGGCCCCTGACTATGGCTACACCTTC | CASRGGAPDYGYTF
. | TRBD1 | TRBJ1-2 | TRBV7-9 | 14 | TGTGCCAGCTTTGGGACAGGGTTTTCCTATGGCTACACCTTC | CASFGTGFSYGYTF
. | TRBD1 | TRBJ2-7 | TRBV4-1 | 13 | TGCGCCAGCAGCCGGGACAGGGAATACGAGCAGTACTTC | CASSRDREYEQYF
. | . | TRBJ1-1 | TRBV4-1 | 15 | TGCGCCAGCAGCCAAGAAGGGGGAATGAACACTGAAGCTTTCTTT | CASSQEGGMNTEAFF
few | . | TRBJ2-3 | TRBV7-8 | 12 | TGTGCCAGCAGCCAACAGATCCATACGCAGTATTTT | CASSQQIHTQYF
. | . | TRBJ2-3 | TRBV9 | 13 | TGTGCCAGCAGCCTAGAATCGACAGATACGCAGTATTTT | CASSLESTDTQYF
. | . | TRBJ2-7 | TRBV28 | 16 | TGTGCCAGCACACCGGGGTGGGCGCGGAGCTCCTACGAGCAGTACTTC | CASTPGWARSSYEQYF
. | . | TRBJ2-1 | TRBV11-1 | 15 | TGTGCCAGCAGCTTCGGAGGGGACCTTTACAATGAGCAGTTCTTC | CASSFGGDLYNEQFF
. | . | TRBJ1-3 | TRBV6-1 | 16 | TGTGCCAGCAGTGGGGGGAGGGAAAGGAGAGGAAACACCATATATTTT | CASSGGRERRGNTIYF
. | TRBD1 | TRBJ1-6 | TRBV6-6 | 15 | TGTGCCAGCATTAACCAACAGGGGAGACAGTCACCCCTCCACTTT | CASINQQGRQSPLHF
. | TRBD2 | TRBJ2-1 | TRBV2 | 16 | TGTGCCAGCAGTGGATCAAGCGGGGGGGCTTACGGTGAGCAGTTCTTC | CASSGSSGGAYGEQFF
. | . | TRBJ2-5 | TRBV10-1 | 16 | TGCGCCAGCAGTGAGCGAGGGACTCCCATTAGGGAGACCCAGTACTTC | CASSERGTPIRETQYF
. | . | TRBJ2-3 | TRBV7-2 | 15 | TGTGCCAGCAGCTTTAGTTCTCACCCCACAGATACGCAGTATTTT | CASSFSSHPTDTQYF
. | TRBD1 | TRBJ1-1 | TRBV6-6 | 11 | TGTGCCAGCAGCTGGGACAGGCAAGCTTTCTTT | CASSWDRQAFF
few | . | TRBJ1-2 | TRBV4-1 | 15 | TGCGCCAGCAGCCCCACAGCCAGGATGGACTATGGCTACACCTTC | CASSPTARMDYGYTF
. | TRBD1 | TRBJ1-5 | TRBV7-9 | 14 | TGTGCCAGCACAGGACAGGGGACAAATCAGCCCCAGCATTTT | CASTGQGTNQPQHF
few | . | TRBJ1-2 | TRBV10-3 | 14 | TGTGCCATCAGCTATGAGGGAGAGAGCTATGGCTACACCTTC | CAISYEGESYGYTF
. | TRBD2 | TRBJ2-1 | TRBV4-1 | 19 | TGCGCCAGCAGCCAAGATAGAGAGAAGGCTAGCGGGGGCTACAATGAGCAGTTCTTC | CASSQDREKASGGYNEQFF
. | . | TRBJ1-2 | TRBV30 | 16 | TGTGCCGGCTTATTCTCGGCAGGATCCTCTAGGGGTGGCTACACCTTC | CAGLFSAGSSRGGYTF
. | . | TRBJ2-7 | TRBV2 | 12 | TGTGCCAGCAGACAGGGTTCCTACGAGCAGTACTTC | CASRQGSYEQYF
. | . | TRBJ2-7 | TRBV2 | 13 | TGTGCCAGTAGCGACACTGGAAACTACGAGCAGTACTTC | CASSDTGNYEQYF
few | . | TRBJ1-2 | TRBV6-4 | 13 | TGTGCCAGCAGTGAAAGCTCCTCTAGTGGCTACACCTTC | CASSESSSSGYTF